This record concerns one TCR beta chain sequence. The data belong to a study of shared clonotypes between healthy human individuals. The germline CDR1 and CDR2 sequences are WNHNN and SYGVQD (reference sequence). Between the trimmed V and J ends, which lost 2 bases and 4 bases, there was a span of 5 bases. This CDR3 is built from 13 residues. The assay ran at deep level. Each replicate PCR on the sorted subsets used 200 to 250 ng DNA (roughly 32,000 T cell genomes). Sequencing used immunoSEQ multiplex PCR; TCRdb keeps in-frame clones, though not all of them. The repertoire consists of some 2.4 million clones, with 93% occurring once and the leading ten covering about 0.38%.

This TCR derives from a man aged 18 to 35 in good health. Some clones in this sample may be carry-over from other donors' samples. Sequencing used naive CD4+ T cells from PBMCs. Subset reported: CD45RA+ positively selected. V gene TRBV10-1 combines with J gene TRBJ2-2; D call uncertain. Here the CDR3 reads CASSELATGELFF. The CDR3 DNA reads as TGCGCCAGCAGTGAGCTCGCCACCGGGGAGCTGTTTTTT.